Presented here are 22 T cell receptor beta chains from one specimen sequenced in a study of identical twins. Each CDR3 protein gets one entry after TCRdb re-called the 5' RACE reads with MiXCR. The sample consists of some 590,000 distinct CDR3 sequences, 9.5% to 10% of them appearing once. The same sample was also used in a study of yellow fever vaccine responses in identical twins.

The specimen was PBMCs. These receptors came from a woman aged 18 to 35 in good health.

In its sample, this clonotype was seen many times. CDR3 protein: CSARGAGDNGYTF. The DNA for the CDR3 is TGCAGTGCTAGGGGGGCGGGAGATAATGGCTACACCTTC. V is TRBV20-1 and J is TRBJ1-2, with a weak D call TRBD1 (6 bases). The length of the CDR3 is 13 residues. The germline CDR1 and CDR2 sequences are DFQATT and SNEGSKA (reference sequence). Trimming pared 3 bases from V and 6 bases from J, leaving 14 bases between.

V and J are TRBV7-2 and TRBJ1-2; D is perhaps TRBD1 (5 bases). The CDR3 sequence is 13 residues long. Germline values: CDR1 SGHTA, CDR2 FQGNSA. Trimming left V 5 bases short and J 4 bases short, with 11 bases between. CDR3 sequence: CASSDRGGYGYTF. The CDR3 bases are TGTGCCAGCAGCGATAGGGGAGGCTATGGCTACACCTTC.

The sample holds many counts of this clonotype. This rearrangement joins TRBV20-1 to TRBJ2-1; 10 nucleotides agree with TRBD2. The CDR3 runs 13 residues. Germline assignment: CDR1 DFQATT and CDR2 SNEGSKA (reference sequence). The CDR3 sequence is CSYGLAEYNEQFF. CDR3 nucleotides: TGCAGCTACGGACTAGCGGAGTACAATGAGCAGTTCTTC.

This clonotype was observed many times. The V gene is TRBV12-3 or TRBV12-4, the J gene TRBJ2-1; 7 nucleotides align to TRBD2. CDR3 length equals 15 residues. Losses at the gene ends were 6 bases for V and 0 bases for J; bases not matched to a gene: 5. The CDR3 coding sequence is TGTGCCAGCAGCCTAAGCGGGGTCTCCTACAATGAGCAGTTCTTC. It specifies CASSLSGVSYNEQFF.

This clonotype came up many times. The chain links TRBV14 to TRBJ2-4; 8 bases are a match to TRBD1. V lost 4 bases, J lost 2 bases, and 7 bases stayed unmatched. The germline V gene encodes CDR1 SGHDN and CDR2 FVKESK. This CDR3 region has 16 residues. The CDR3 DNA reads TGTGCCAGCAGCCCCGGACAGGGTGTCACCAAAAACATTCAGTACTTC. Its protein is CASSPGQGVTKNIQYF. Looking up the rest from reference TRBV14 and TRBJ2-4 gives the full variable domain: EAGVTQFPSHSVIEKGQTVTLRCDPISGHDNLYWYRRVMGKEIKFLLHFVKESKQDESGMPNNRFLAERTGGTYSTLKVQPAELEDSGVYFCASSPGQGVTKNIQYFGAGTRLSVL.

This chain uses TRBV29-1 with TRBJ2-1; the match to TRBD1 covers 7 bases. After removal of 7 bases from V and 2 bases from J, the junction contained 8 bases not matched to a gene. Germline V gene data show CDR1 as SQVTM and CDR2 as ANQGSEA. The CDR3 is 14 amino acids. The CDR3 DNA is TGCAGCGCTTGCTCAGGGGGTACCTACAATGAGCAGTTCTTC. It codes for CSACSGGTYNEQFF.

The table lists this clonotype with many counts. The rearrangement links TRBV27 to TRBJ2-7, with TRBD1 matching 8 bases. CDR1 is MNHEY and CDR2 is SMNVEV in the germline V gene (reference sequence). CDR3 length equals 15 residues. With V trimmed by 5 bases and J by 4 bases, 10 bases remained unmatched. The CDR3 DNA is TGTGCCAGCAGTGATGGACAGGGAGAGTATTACGAGCAGTACTTC. Translation gives CASSDGQGEYYEQYF.

This clonotype has a handful of counts. V is TRBV27 and J is TRBJ2-7; 7 bases match TRBD1. Losses at the gene ends were 8 bases for V and 7 bases for J; bases not matched to a gene: 11. Per the germline V gene, CDR1 is MNHEY and CDR2 is SMNVEV (reference sequence). The CDR3 is 13 amino acids. CDR3 DNA sequence: TGTGCCAGCCTGAGACAGGGAGTCGGTGAGCAGTACTTC. It yields the protein CASLRQGVGEQYF.

The chain employs TRBV12-3 or TRBV12-4 and TRBJ2-1; unclear D gene. This CDR3 has 11 residues. The V and J ends lost 7 bases and 9 bases respectively, with 10 bases between them. The CDR3 nucleotides read TGTGCCAGCATTATTTATGGTGAGCAGTTCTTC. This codes for CASIIYGEQFF.

This clonotype showed up many times. The V and J genes are TRBV5-4 and TRBJ2-7; 7 bases are a match to TRBD1. This CDR3 is 15 amino acids long. Germline lookup yields CDR1 SGHNT and CDR2 YYREEE (reference sequence). Losses at the gene ends were 1 base for V and 0 bases for J; bases not matched to a gene: 4. CDR3 nucleotides: TGTGCCAGCAGCTTGAGGACAGGCAGCTCCTACGAGCAGTACTTC. Translated, it gives CASSLRTGSSYEQYF.

This clonotype was detected many times. An end of the junction does not agree with germline; a read error may underlie this. The CDR3: CASSLAYLDGEQFF. The CDR3 coding sequence is TGTGCTAGCAGCCTAGCGTATCTGGATGGTGAGCAGTTCTTC. The V and J genes are TRBV7-7 and TRBJ2-1, with D perhaps TRBD2 (6 bases). Germline V gene lookup returns CDR1 SSHAT and CDR2 FNYEAQ (reference sequence). CDR3 length: 14 residues.

J is TRBJ2-1 and V is TRBV25-1; 7 bases fit TRBD1. The CDR3 sequence is 15 residues long. Germline assignment: CDR1 MGHDK and CDR2 SYGVNS. V dropped 4 bases and J dropped 3; count of bases not matched to a gene: 6. DNA of the CDR3: TGTGCCAGCAGTGCGATAACAGGGGTCTACAATGAGCAGTTCTTC. Its protein is CASSAITGVYNEQFF. Full variable domain (rest looked up from reference TRBV25-1 and TRBJ2-1): EADIYQTPRYLVIGTGKKITLECSQTMGHDKMYWYQQDPGMELHLIHYSYGVNSTEKGDLSSESTVSRIRTEHFPLTLESARPSHTSQYLCASSAITGVYNEQFFGPGTRLTVL.

This clonotype was detected many times. The chain uses TRBV12-3 or TRBV12-4 and TRBJ1-4, with unresolved D. V lost 6 bases, J lost 0 bases, and 14 bases lay in between. CDR3 length equals 16 residues. As DNA, the CDR3 is TGTGCCAGCAGCCCCCTAACGCAGTCAACTAATGAAAAACTGTTTTTT. It yields the protein CASSPLTQSTNEKLFF.

This chain links TRBV20-1 with TRBJ2-4; D is possibly TRBD1 (6 bases). CDR1 DFQATT and CDR2 SNEGSKA come from the germline V gene (reference sequence). V was clipped by 6 bases and J by 0 bases, with 15 bases between them. There are 15 residues in the CDR3. CDR3 DNA: TGCAGTGCGGAGATGGGGGCAGTAGCCAAAAACATTCAGTACTTC. Protein product: CSAEMGAVAKNIQYF.

This clonotype was detected ten times or more. The genes are TRBV20-1 and TRBJ2-1; 9 bases are a match to TRBD2. Per germline, CDR1 DFQATT and CDR2 SNEGSKA (reference sequence). CDR3 length: 18 amino acids. V was pared by 2 bases and J by 7 bases, with 18 bases of the junction left unmatched. Here the CDR3 DNA reads TGCAGTGCTAGACGGTTCGGTAGCGGGAGACACCTTGATAATGAGCAGTTCTTC. The encoded protein is CSARRFGSGRHLDNEQFF.

This clonotype was seen a few times. The chain is built from TRBV11-2 and TRBJ2-5; no firm D call. CDR1 is SGHAT and CDR2 is FQNNGV in the germline V gene. The CDR3 contains 17 residues. V gave up 0 bases and J gave up 0 bases, with 14 bases separating them. The CDR3 DNA sequence: TGTGCCAGCAGCTTAGAACGCGGCTACCCTAACCAAGAGACCCAGTACTTC. It is translated as CASSLERGYPNQETQYF.

This clonotype was detected a few times. The chain recombines TRBV12-3 or TRBV12-4 with TRBJ2-3; D uncertain. This CDR3 has 15 residues. Trimming cost V 8 bases and J 2 bases, with 17 bases left between them. The CDR3 bases are TGTGCCAGCCCCTCCTCAAGCGAGGTCACAGATACGCAGTATTTT. This translates into CASPSSSEVTDTQYF.

This clonotype was seen a few times. The chain links TRBV7-9 to TRBJ2-7; TRBD1 aligns across 10 bases. After removal of 4 bases from V and 5 bases from J, the junction contained 8 bases not matched to a gene. The CDR3 runs 15 residues. Per the germline V gene, CDR1 is SEHNR and CDR2 is FQNEAQ (reference sequence). In nucleotides, the CDR3 is TGTGCCAGCAGCTCCGGAGGGACAGGGGCTCACGAGCAGTACTTC. It encodes CASSSGGTGAHEQYF.

This clonotype was recorded at least ten times. The chain couples TRBV2 to TRBJ2-4; 8 bases line up with TRBD1. V shed 3 bases and J 8 bases; nucleotides not matched to a gene: 6. CDR1 and CDR2 (germline): SNHLY, FYNNEI. The length of the CDR3 is 14 residues. The CDR3 sequence is CASSDRTGSHIQYF. Here the CDR3 DNA reads TGTGCCAGCAGTGACAGGACAGGGTCACACATTCAGTACTTC.

This clonotype has at least ten counts. The chain recombines TRBV7-9 with TRBJ2-1, with a possible D match to TRBD2 (6 bases). Trimming removed 7 bases from V and 4 bases from J, with 11 bases in between. Germline loops: CDR1 SEHNR, CDR2 FQNEAQ (reference sequence). The CDR3 loop spans 13 amino acids. The CDR3 spells CASNPGGYNEQFF. The CDR3 nucleotides read TGTGCCAGCAACCCCGGAGGGTACAATGAGCAGTTCTTC.

This clonotype has just a few counts. The chain combines TRBV20-1 with TRBJ2-5; D may be TRBD2 (5 bases). CDR1 DFQATT and CDR2 SNEGSKA come from the germline V gene (reference sequence). The CDR3 loop spans 18 amino acids. Trimming cost V 1 base and J 2 bases, with 23 bases left between them. CDR3: CSARGMEDLTGLQETQYF. DNA for the CDR3: TGCAGTGCTAGAGGTATGGAGGATCTGACTGGCTTACAAGAGACCCAGTACTTC.

This clonotype was seen ten or more times. The chain couples TRBV29-1 to TRBJ2-2, with D hard to call. The CDR3 covers 13 residues. Looked up from germline, CDR1 is SQVTM and CDR2 is ANQGSEA. With 4 bases removed from V and 1 base from J, the gap between germline ends came to 7 bases. Here the CDR3 DNA reads TGCAGCGTTGTCCCGCAGAACACCGGGGAGCTGTTTTTT. It yields the protein CSVVPQNTGELFF.